In its sample, the clone carrying this TCR beta chain was seen a few times. TCRdb independently ran MiXCR on the 5' RACE reads; one entry per CDR3 protein. This sample yields fewer than 900,000 distinct CDR3 sequences, of which approximately 22% are seen a single time; about 4.5% belongs to the top ten. These data originate in a study of identical twins. The CDR3 extends over 14 amino acids. V lost 7 bases and J lost 5, with 14 bases in between. This sample also appeared in a second study, on T cells expressing NK-cell markers. That paper adds: Anti-gamma-delta TCR antibody use in several experiments restricted sorting to alpha-beta TCR T cells. The study did not resolve the HCMV specificity of expanded NKG2C+ T cell clones.

The gene calls are TRBV12-3 or TRBV12-4 and TRBJ2-2, with D unclear. Sequencing input: PBMCs. The receptor was derived from a woman younger than 35 in good health. The CDR3 DNA reads TGTGCCAGCACCCAAATGGTTATGACCGGGGAGCTGTTTTTT. It encodes CASTQMVMTGELFF.